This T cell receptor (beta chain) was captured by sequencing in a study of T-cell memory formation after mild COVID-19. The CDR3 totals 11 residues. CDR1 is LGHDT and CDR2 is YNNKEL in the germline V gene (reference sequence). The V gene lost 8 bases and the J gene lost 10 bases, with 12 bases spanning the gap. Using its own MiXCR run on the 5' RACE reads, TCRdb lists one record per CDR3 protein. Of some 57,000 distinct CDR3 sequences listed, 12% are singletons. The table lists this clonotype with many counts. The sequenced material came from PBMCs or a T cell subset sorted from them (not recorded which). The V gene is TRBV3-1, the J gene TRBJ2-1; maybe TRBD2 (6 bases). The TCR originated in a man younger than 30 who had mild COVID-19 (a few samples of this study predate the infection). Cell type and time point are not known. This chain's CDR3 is CASSGSGEQFF. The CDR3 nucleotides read TGTGCCAGCTCGGGAAGCGGGGAGCAGTTCTTC.